These 27 T cell receptor beta chains came from one sample sequenced in a study of blood T cell repertoires in COVID-19. The assay was immunoSEQ multiplex PCR, and TCRdb's table has in-frame clones only and misses some. The table lists 200,000 or so clones, 84% of them singletons. The sample taken for sequencing was PBMCs or T cells enriched from blood (not recorded which). The receptors come from a man aged 60-69 years who had recovered from COVID-19.

This clone was observed a handful of times. The chain has TRBV7-2 and TRBJ1-1, with D unclear. The CDR3 has 14 residues. CDR1 and CDR2 (germline): SGHTA, FQGNSA. V lost 3 bases to trimming and J lost 3 bases, with 11 bases between them. CDR3 region: CASSFEGRDTEAFF. The CDR3 DNA reads TGTGCCAGCAGCTTCGAAGGCCGGGACACTGAAGCTTTCTTT. Filled out from reference TRBV7-2 and TRBJ1-1, the complete variable domain reads GAGVSQSPSNKVTEKGKDVELRCDPISGHTALYWYRQSLGQGLEFLIYFQGNSAPDKSGLPSDRFSAERTGGSVSTLTIQRTQQEDSAVYLCASSFEGRDTEAFFGQGTRLTVV.

A single count supports this clone. The chain carries TRBV7-2 and TRBJ1-4; TRBD1 might be the D (6 bases). The V end lost 6 bases, the J end lost 3 bases, and 11 bases lay between the germline ends. CDR3 length: 14 amino acids. Germline V CDR1 and CDR2: SGHTA, FQGNSA. The CDR3 sequence is CASRRGNANEKLFF. The CDR3 region has the DNA TGTGCCAGCAGGAGGGGGAATGCTAATGAAAAACTGTTTTTT.

The chain carries TRBV19 and TRBJ1-6, with 10 bases identical to TRBD1. Per the germline V gene, CDR1 is LNHDA and CDR2 is SQIVND (reference sequence). The CDR3 runs to 15 residues. The trim removed 4 bases at V and 7 bases at J, leaving 4 bases unmatched. CDR3 in amino acids: CASSTTGGGNSPLHF. CDR3 coding DNA: TGTGCCAGTAGTACGACAGGGGGCGGCAATTCACCCCTCCACTTT.

This clone has only a few counts. CDR3 loop: CASSIAGINYGYTF. CDR3 DNA sequence: TGTGCCAGTAGTATAGCAGGGATCAACTATGGCTACACCTTC. The chain couples TRBV19 to TRBJ1-2; perhaps TRBD1 as D (5 bases). The germline V and J ends were trimmed by 1 base and 2 bases, with 8 bases remaining between them. This CDR3 comprises 14 residues. The V gene's germline CDR1 is LNHDA and CDR2 SQIVND (reference sequence).

The chain couples TRBV2 to TRBJ2-4, with D perhaps matching TRBD2 (5 bases). The V gene lost 1 base and the J gene lost 6 bases, with 10 bases spanning the gap. Germline-derived CDR1 and CDR2 are SNHLY and FYNNEI. The CDR3 sequence is 14 residues long. For the CDR3, the DNA is TGTGCCAGCAGTGAAGGGAAAGCGGCAAACATTCAGTACTTC. Amino acid sequence: CASSEGKAANIQYF.

As to this clone: In the same sample, other DNA sequences code for this CDR3. The rearrangement uses TRBV7-2 and TRBJ2-1; 9 bases match TRBD2. This CDR3 contains 15 residues. Germline trimming cut 5 bases from V and 0 bases from J; bases unmatched to any gene: 2. Germline V gives CDR1 SGHTA, CDR2 FQGNSA. CDR3 sequence reads: CASSISGGSYNEQFF. For the CDR3, the DNA is TGTGCCAGCAGCATTAGCGGGGGCTCCTACAATGAGCAGTTCTTC.

This rearrangement joins TRBV7-9 to TRBJ2-1; D not resolved. The CDR3 contains 13 residues. The V and J ends lost 1 base and 8 bases respectively, with 9 bases between them. Germline values: CDR1 SEHNR, CDR2 FQNEAQ (reference sequence). CDR3 nucleotide sequence: TGTGCCAGCAGCTTAGGCGGTGTCGATGAGCAGTTCTTC. Its translation is CASSLGGVDEQFF.

In this sample, this clone turned up a few times. The chain links TRBV11-2 to TRBJ2-1; TRBD1 agrees at 10 bases. CDR1 SGHAT and CDR2 FQNNGV come from the germline V gene. J lost 10 bases, V lost 1 base, and 13 bases had no gene match. This CDR3 region has 17 residues. As DNA, the CDR3 is TGTGCCAGCAGCTTAGGAACTTTTATGACAGGGGGCCTGGAGCAGTTCTTC. The encoded protein is CASSLGTFMTGGLEQFF.

J is TRBJ1-1 and V is TRBV11-2, with D possibly TRBD1 on 6 matching bases. V dropped 1 base and J dropped 4 bases, with 13 bases sitting between them. This CDR3 is 15 amino acids long. Germline V CDR1 and CDR2: SGHAT, FQNNGV. For the CDR3, the DNA is TGTGCCAGCAGCTTAGCCTCAGGGGCGGCCACTGAAGCTTTCTTT. This sequence encodes CASSLASGAATEAFF.

V gene TRBV6-5 combines with J gene TRBJ2-7; D perhaps matches TRBD1 (6 bases). This CDR3 region has 16 residues. Trimming removed 4 bases from V and 2 bases from J, with 18 bases in between. Germline CDR1 MNHEY, CDR2 SVGAGI. CDR3 coding DNA: TGTGCCAGCAGTTGGGGGACATCGGGGATAACCTACGAGCAGTACTTC. Amino acid sequence: CASSWGTSGITYEQYF.

This sequence joins TRBV6-5 and TRBJ2-7; possibly TRBD2 for D (5 bases). From germline, CDR1 is MNHEY and CDR2 SVGAGI. CDR3 size: 12 residues. V was clipped by 10 bases and J by 2 bases, with 12 bases between them. The CDR3 DNA reads as TGTGCCACGAGGACTGGGACCTACGAGCAGTACTTC. The encoded protein is CATRTGTYEQYF.

This chain joins TRBV11-2 and TRBJ2-1; 9 nucleotides align to TRBD2. Germline CDR1 and CDR2: SGHAT and FQNNGV. V shed 0 bases, J shed 3 bases, and the junction held 6 bases outside the gene matches. There are 17 residues in the CDR3. This chain's CDR3 is CASSLDQAGGSYNEQFF. CDR3 nucleotides: TGTGCCAGCAGCTTAGATCAAGCGGGGGGAAGCTACAATGAGCAGTTCTTC.

The chain couples TRBV29-1 to TRBJ1-2, with 10 bases matching TRBD1. Germline V gene lookup returns CDR1 SQVTM and CDR2 ANQGSEA. J lost 4 bases, V lost 4 bases, and 3 bases had no gene match. The CDR3 covers 13 residues. The CDR3 bases are TGCAGCGTTGCTGGGGACAGGGGCTATGGCTACACCTTC. Encoded protein: CSVAGDRGYGYTF. The whole variable domain, filled in from reference TRBV29-1 and TRBJ1-2, reads SAVISQKPSRDICQRGTSLTIQCQVDSQVTMMFWYRQQPGQSLTLIATANQGSEATYESGFVIDKFPISRPNLTFSTLTVSNMSPEDSSIYLCSVAGDRGYGYTFGSGTRLTVV.

The rearrangement uses TRBV27 and TRBJ2-6, with a tentative D call TRBD1 (7 bases). In germline, CDR1 is MNHEY, CDR2 SMNVEV (reference sequence). The CDR3 contains 17 residues. Trimming took off 5 bases at V and 4 bases at J, with 18 bases between the two ends. Written as DNA, the CDR3 is TGTGCCAGCAGTACGGACAGGTGGCTAGCGGGGGCCAACGTCCTGACTTTC. Translation: CASSTDRWLAGANVLTF.

The V and J genes are TRBV10-3 and TRBJ1-3; weak D call: TRBD1 (6 bases). Germline assignment: CDR1 ENHRY and CDR2 SYGVKD. The CDR3 extends over 14 amino acids. Trimming pared 6 bases from V and 4 bases from J, leaving 13 bases between. The CDR3 DNA is TGTGCCATCAGATCAGGGGCGGCGGGAAACACCATATATTTT. Amino acids: CAIRSGAAGNTIYF.

This chain links TRBV13 with TRBJ1-3; D is possibly TRBD1 (6 bases). The CDR3 is made up of 15 amino acids. CDR1 and CDR2 from the germline V gene are PRHDT and FYEKMQ (reference sequence). The V end was cut by 5 bases, the J end by 7 bases, with 18 bases between. For the CDR3, the DNA is TGTGCCAGCAGCCGAACCCCAGGGGCTTGGAACACCATATATTTT. It encodes CASSRTPGAWNTIYF.

This clone appeared a few times. The V and J genes are TRBV5-4 and TRBJ1-1, with 12 bases identical to TRBD1. Unmatched junction bases numbered 14, after V lost 5 bases and J lost 3 bases. The CDR3 is 18 amino acids. Looked up from germline, CDR1 is SGHNT and CDR2 is YYREEE (reference sequence). CDR3 protein: CASRGHRDRGQVDTEAFF. CDR3 nucleotide sequence: TGTGCCAGCAGGGGACACCGGGACAGGGGGCAAGTTGACACTGAAGCTTTCTTT.

The chain uses TRBV6-5 and TRBJ2-3; the D is unclear. V lost 6 bases to trimming and J lost 6 bases, with 19 bases between them. Germline CDR1 reads MNHEY; CDR2 reads SVGAGI. CDR3 length equals 15 residues. The CDR3 loop reads CASSRGGYSADTQYF. CDR3 DNA sequence: TGTGCCAGCAGCCGAGGCGGCTATTCGGCTGATACGCAGTATTTT.

This sequence joins TRBV4-1 and TRBJ2-7; 9 bases match TRBD1. The V gene's germline CDR1 is MGHRA and CDR2 YSYEKL. The length of the CDR3 is 15 residues. Trimming cost V 0 bases and J 4 bases; bases outside gene matches: 4. The chain's CDR3 is CASSQDPGTGYEQYF. CDR3 DNA: TGCGCCAGCAGCCAAGATCCCGGGACAGGGTACGAGCAGTACTTC.

The genes are TRBV7-9 and TRBJ2-5; the D gene is possibly TRBD1 (6 bases). The CDR3 is 14 residues long. In germline, CDR1 is SEHNR, CDR2 FQNEAQ (reference sequence). Deletions cut 2 bases from V and 1 base from J, with 8 bases between. The CDR3, as DNA: TGTGCCAGCAGCTTATTGGGGGCCCAAGAGACCCAGTACTTC. Its translation: CASSLLGAQETQYF.

The V gene is TRBV10-3, the J gene TRBJ1-1; 11 bases agree with TRBD1. CDR1 is ENHRY, CDR2 SYGVKD, per germline. V lost 6 bases and J lost 7; bases outside the gene matches: 4. CDR3 length: 13 residues. The CDR3 spells CAIRGTGGDEAFF. The CDR3 coding sequence is TGTGCCATCAGGGGGACAGGGGGGGATGAAGCTTTCTTT.

This chain connects TRBV15 to TRBJ2-6, with D unclear. In germline, CDR1 is LNHNV, CDR2 YYDKDF (reference sequence). Trimming took 3 bases from V and 0 from J, leaving 6 bases between them. CDR3 length equals 15 residues. This chain's CDR3 is CATSRGASGANVLTF. As DNA, the CDR3 is TGTGCCACCAGCAGGGGCGCCTCTGGGGCCAACGTCCTGACTTTC.

The genes are TRBV5-6 and TRBJ1-1, with D perhaps TRBD1 (6 bases). The CDR3 has 13 residues. Germline V CDR1 and CDR2: SGHDT, YYEEEE. Deletions cut 2 bases from V and 7 bases from J, with 12 bases between. This CDR3 is CASSFLQTGEAFF. The CDR3 region has the DNA TGTGCCAGCAGCTTCCTCCAGACAGGTGAAGCTTTCTTT. Full variable domain (outside the CDR3, taken from reference TRBV5-6 and TRBJ1-1): DAGVTQSPTHLIKTRGQQVTLRCSPKSGHDTVSWYQQALGQGPQFIFQYYEEEERQRGNFPDRFSGHQFPNYSSELNVNALLLGDSALYLCASSFLQTGEAFFGQGTRLTVV.

A single count supports this clone. The chain employs TRBV29-1 and TRBJ2-3, with 10 bases fitting TRBD2. The CDR3 extends over 14 amino acids. The ends lost 0 bases at V and 4 bases at J; junction bases unmatched: 1. Germline V gives CDR1 SQVTM, CDR2 ANQGSEA. The CDR3 nucleotides are TGCAGCGTTGAAGAGGGACTAGCGCCAGATACGCAGTATTTT. Translation gives CSVEEGLAPDTQYF.

The rearrangement uses TRBV10-2 and TRBJ2-2; a weak D match, TRBD1 (7 bases). The CDR3 is 13 amino acids. Trimming took 5 bases from V and 8 from J, leaving 12 bases between them. Germline lookup yields CDR1 WSHSY and CDR2 SAAADI. CDR3 coding DNA: TGCGCCAGCAGTCAGCAGGGGGGAGGGGAGCTGTTTTTT. Protein: CASSQQGGGELFF.

The V and J genes are TRBV18 and TRBJ2-7, with 7 positions matching TRBD1. Germline lookup yields CDR1 KGHSH and CDR2 LQKENI. This CDR3 has 15 residues. J gave up 3 bases and V 4 bases, and 9 bases lay outside the gene matches. The DNA of the CDR3 is TGTGCCAGCTCACGAGAGACGGGACAGAGCTACGAGCAGTACTTC. It codes for CASSRETGQSYEQYF.

The chain joins TRBV10-3 to TRBJ1-5, with D maybe TRBD1 (6 bases). CDR3 size: 12 residues. The V gene's germline CDR1 is ENHRY and CDR2 SYGVKD. Trimming took off 3 bases at V and 6 bases at J, with 6 bases between the two ends. CDR3 protein: CAISEGGQPQHF. In DNA form, the CDR3 reads TGTGCCATCAGTGAAGGGGGTCAGCCCCAGCATTTT.